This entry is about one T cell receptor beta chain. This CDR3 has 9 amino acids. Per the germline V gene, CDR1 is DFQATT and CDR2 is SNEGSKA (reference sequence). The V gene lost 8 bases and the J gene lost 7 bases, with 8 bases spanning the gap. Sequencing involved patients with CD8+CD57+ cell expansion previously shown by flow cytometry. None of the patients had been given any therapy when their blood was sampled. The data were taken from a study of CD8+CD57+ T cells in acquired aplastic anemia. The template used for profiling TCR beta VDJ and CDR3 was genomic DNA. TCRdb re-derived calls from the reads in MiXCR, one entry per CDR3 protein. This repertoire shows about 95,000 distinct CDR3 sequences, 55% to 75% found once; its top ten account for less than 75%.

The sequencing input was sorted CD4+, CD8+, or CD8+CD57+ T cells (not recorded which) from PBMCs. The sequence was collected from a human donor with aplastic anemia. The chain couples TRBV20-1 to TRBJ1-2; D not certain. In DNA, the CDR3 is TGCAGTTGGGGTGGTGGCTACACCTTC. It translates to CSWGGGYTF.